The 18 T cell receptor beta chains below were found in one sample sequenced in a study of T-cell memory formation after mild COVID-19. TCRdb re-analysed the 5' RACE reads in MiXCR, keeping a single row per CDR3 protein. This sample has roughly 35,000 distinct CDR3 sequences, with over 20% found just once. Sequencing input: PBMCs or a T cell subset sorted from them (not recorded which). The receptors originated from an adult who had mild COVID-19 (a few samples of this study predate the infection). Cell type and time point are not known.

This clonotype was seen repeatedly, ten times or more. V is TRBV7-2 and J is TRBJ2-7, with 11 bases aligning to TRBD2. V lost 4 bases and J lost 4; bases outside the gene matches: 6. The CDR3 loop spans 15 amino acids. The germline V gene has CDR1 SGHTA and CDR2 FQGNSA. CDR3 sequence: CASSYTSGRVYEQYF. As DNA, the CDR3 is TGTGCCAGCAGCTACACTAGCGGGAGAGTTTACGAGCAGTACTTC.

The table lists this clonotype with many counts. This chain uses TRBV3-1 with TRBJ2-4; 8 bases line up with TRBD1. J lost 9 bases, V lost 5 bases, and 6 bases had no gene match. Germline-derived CDR1 and CDR2 are LGHDT and YNNKEL (reference sequence). The CDR3 sequence is 13 residues long. Written as DNA, the CDR3 is TGTGCCAGCAGCTGGACAGGGTCGGTCATTCAGTACTTC. As protein: CASSWTGSVIQYF.

Within the sample, this clonotype is medium-sized. The chain uses TRBV5-6 and TRBJ2-5, with TRBD2 matching over 10 bases. Per the germline V gene, CDR1 is SGHDT and CDR2 is YYEEEE. The CDR3 length is 19 residues. V gave up 0 bases and J gave up 5 bases; unmatched junction bases: 16. CDR3 nucleotides: TGTGCCAGCAGCTTGGCCGTTTCCCTAGCGGGAGTAGTGAGGGAGACCCAGTACTTC. Its translation: CASSLAVSLAGVVRETQYF.

The sample holds a few counts of this clonotype. The chain employs TRBV5-5 and TRBJ1-4; D gene uncertain. Trimming took 0 bases from V and 7 from J, leaving 13 bases between them. CDR1 and CDR2 from the germline V gene are SGHKS and YYEKEE (reference sequence). The CDR3 sequence is 15 residues long. This CDR3 is CASSLVETSFEKLFF. CDR3 DNA sequence: TGTGCCAGCAGCTTGGTAGAGACAAGTTTTGAAAAACTGTTTTTT.

The gene calls are TRBV4-2 and TRBJ2-5, with a possible D match to TRBD1 (7 bases). Germline CDR1 LGHNA, CDR2 YNFKEQ. The CDR3 is made up of 16 amino acids. Trimming removed 0 bases at V and 2 bases at J, with 13 bases between. Here the CDR3 DNA reads TGTGCCAGCAGCCAAGAGCAGGCGGGACAGCAAGAGACCCAGTACTTC. This codes for CASSQEQAGQQETQYF.

This clonotype was recorded many times. The chain carries TRBV29-1 and TRBJ2-7; 7 bases agree with TRBD1. This CDR3 is 16 amino acids long. J was trimmed by 6 bases and V by 4 bases; bases with no gene match: 18. The germline CDR1 and CDR2 sequences are SQVTM and ANQGSEA. The CDR3 protein is CSVGRGGMGAGGEQYF. As DNA, the CDR3 is TGCAGCGTTGGACGCGGCGGCATGGGGGCAGGGGGCGAGCAGTACTTC.

This clonotype was found many times. The chain is built from TRBV18 and TRBJ2-5, with D unclear. The CDR3 is 14 amino acids. V was trimmed by 0 bases and J by 5 bases, leaving 10 bases between them. CDR1 and CDR2 (germline): KGHSH, LQKENI. CDR3 nucleotides: TGTGCCAGCTCACCACCCTCCATGCGTGAGACCCAGTACTTC. The encoded protein is CASSPPSMRETQYF.

This chain uses TRBV20-1 with TRBJ2-1; 8 nucleotides line up with TRBD2. V gave up 6 bases and J gave up 6 bases; unmatched junction bases: 13. CDR1 and CDR2 from the germline V gene are DFQATT and SNEGSKA (reference sequence). The CDR3 sequence is 15 residues long. The CDR3 sequence: CSAPIRGGMSNEQFF. The DNA for the CDR3 is TGCAGTGCCCCAATCCGGGGGGGCATGAGCAATGAGCAGTTCTTC.

This clonotype was found many times. The chain has TRBV3-1 and TRBJ2-3; 12 bases map to TRBD2. The CDR3 covers 13 residues. Germline V CDR1 and CDR2: LGHDT, YNNKEL (reference sequence). Trimming removed 5 bases from V and 11 bases from J; junction bases left unmatched: 5. Written as DNA, the CDR3 is TGTGCCAGCAGCGACCGACTAGCGGGAGAGCAGTATTTT. Protein product: CASSDRLAGEQYF.

This clonotype was seen ten or more times. The V call is TRBV6-2 or TRBV6-3, the J call TRBJ2-7, with 7 positions matching TRBD1. The CDR3 consists of 18 residues. After removal of 5 bases from V and 1 base from J, the junction contained 17 bases not matched to a gene. Germline assignment: CDR1 MNHEY and CDR2 SVGEGT. The CDR3 sequence: CASSPNFFRQGASYEQYF. The CDR3 DNA reads TGTGCCAGCAGTCCTAATTTCTTCAGACAGGGTGCATCCTACGAGCAGTACTTC.

In this sample, this clonotype turned up many times. This chain uses TRBV21-1 with TRBJ1-2. TRBV21-1 is designated a pseudogene. This CDR3 comprises 12 residues. CDR3: CASSKGSYGYTF. CDR3 nucleotide sequence: TGTGCCAGCAGCAAAGGCAGCTATGGCTACACCTTC.

This clonotype appeared many times. The chain uses TRBV7-2 and TRBJ2-7; D may be TRBD2 (6 bases). The CDR3 is 15 residues long. The V and J ends lost 3 bases and 2 bases respectively, with 14 bases between them. CDR1 is SGHTA, CDR2 FQGNSA, per germline. The CDR3 nucleotides read TGTGCCAGCAGCTTGGGGGGAGTCGCTACCTACGAGCAGTACTTC. Translating it yields CASSLGGVATYEQYF.

This clonotype has a count of ten or more. The V and J genes are TRBV10-2 and TRBJ2-5, with 13 bases lining up with TRBD2. Germline CDR1 and CDR2: WSHSY and SAAADI. The CDR3 spans 15 residues. Germline trimming cut 8 bases from V and 6 bases from J; bases unmatched to any gene: 9. CDR3 DNA sequence: TGCGCCAGCTCCGGACTAGCGGGAGTGTCAAAGACCCAGTACTTC. Encoded protein: CASSGLAGVSKTQYF.

Only a few counts were recorded for this clonotype. The J gene is TRBJ1-4, the V gene TRBV7-9; TRBD1 matches at 10 bases. The CDR3 is 22 amino acids. Per the germline V gene, CDR1 is SEHNR and CDR2 is FQNEAQ (reference sequence). V lost 5 bases, J lost 0 bases, and 21 bases stayed unmatched. The CDR3 region is CASSPRDRGGPPLVATNEKLFF. CDR3 DNA sequence: TGTGCCAGCAGCCCTCGGGACAGGGGAGGTCCCCCTCTAGTTGCAACTAATGAAAAACTGTTTTTT.

The J gene is TRBJ2-7, the V gene TRBV6-1; 10 bases are shared with TRBD1. CDR1 and CDR2 (germline): MNHNS, SASEGT. V shed 7 bases and J 2 bases; nucleotides not matched to a gene: 5. The CDR3 contains 14 residues. CDR3: CASMVGTGAYEQYF. The CDR3 DNA reads as TGTGCCAGCATGGTTGGGACAGGGGCCTACGAGCAGTACTTC.

This clonotype showed up many times. V and J are TRBV2 and TRBJ2-7, with D hard to call. Germline values: CDR1 SNHLY, CDR2 FYNNEI. CDR3 length equals 15 residues. V was trimmed by 2 bases and J by 2 bases, leaving 13 bases between them. CDR3 DNA: TGTGCCAGCAGTGAAAGAAGGCTAGGGACCTACGAGCAGTACTTC. This encodes CASSERRLGTYEQYF.

This clonotype was recorded many times. V is TRBV19 and J is TRBJ2-2, with no clear D. The CDR3 extends over 13 amino acids. V lost 6 bases and J lost 1, with 6 bases in between. CDR1 and CDR2 (germline): LNHDA, SQIVND (reference sequence). The CDR3 DNA is TGTGCCAGTAGGACACAGAACACCGGGGAGCTGTTTTTT. It translates to CASRTQNTGELFF.

This clonotype was seen at least ten times. The chain couples TRBV5-1 to TRBJ2-1; TRBD2 agrees at 7 bases. With V trimmed by 6 bases and J by 4 bases, 7 bases remained unmatched. Germline CDR1 is SGHRS and CDR2 is YFSETQ. CDR3 length equals 14 residues. The CDR3 nucleotides are TGCGCCAGCAATGGCGGGGGATCATACAATGAGCAGTTCTTC. It codes for CASNGGGSYNEQFF.